These 9 T cell receptor beta chains share one sample of origin, sequenced in a study of cytomegalovirus exposure and HLA in healthy donors. The PCR contained 60 Vbeta and 13 Jbeta primers. Here immunoSEQ multiplex PCR was the method, and the copy in TCRdb shows in-frame clones only, minus some. The data contain around 140,000 clones, roughly three quarters of them singletons. The sequenced material came from PBMCs. These TCRs come from a woman aged 40 to 50 in good health and CMV-seronegative.

V is TRBV2 and J is TRBJ2-7, with D tentatively TRBD1 (6 bases). CDR1 is SNHLY and CDR2 is FYNNEI in the germline V gene. The CDR3 is 18 residues long. V was shortened by 8 bases and J by 2 bases, with 28 bases between the two germline ends. In DNA form, the CDR3 reads TGTGCCAGCCCAATAAGGAACAGGGCGCATTCTCAAACCTACGAGCAGTACTTC. This sequence encodes CASPIRNRAHSQTYEQYF.

This chain links TRBV7-8 with TRBJ2-2; D perhaps matches TRBD1 (5 bases). The V end lost 5 bases, the J end lost 0 bases, and 13 bases lay between the germline ends. Per the germline V gene, CDR1 is SGHVS and CDR2 is FQNEAQ. The CDR3 is made up of 16 amino acids. CDR3 sequence (DNA): TGTGCCAGCAGCCTTACAGGATTTTCGAACACCGGGGAGCTGTTTTTT. It translates to CASSLTGFSNTGELFF. Together with reference TRBV7-8 and TRBJ2-2, the CDR3 gives the full variable domain: GAGVSQSPRYKVAKRGQDVALRCDPISGHVSLFWYQQALGQGPEFLTYFQNEAQLDKSGLPSDRFFAERPEGSVSTLKIQRTQQEDSAVYLCASSLTGFSNTGELFFGEGSRLTVL.

The V gene is TRBV5-1, the J gene TRBJ2-2; TRBD2 is a possible D gene (6 bases). The germline V gene has CDR1 SGHRS and CDR2 YFSETQ. The length of the CDR3 is 16 residues. V dropped 2 bases and J dropped 1 base, with 12 bases sitting between them. CDR3 loop: CASSFLPSENTGELFF. The CDR3 bases are TGCGCCAGCAGCTTCCTACCTAGCGAGAACACCGGGGAGCTGTTTTTT.

This chain links TRBV18 with TRBJ1-2; 7 positions match TRBD1. Germline CDR1 KGHSH, CDR2 LQKENI. With V trimmed by 2 bases and J by 8 bases, 11 bases remained unmatched. The CDR3 spans 15 residues. The CDR3 region is CASSPETRQGAGYTF. In DNA, the CDR3 is TGTGCCAGCTCACCAGAAACGAGACAGGGAGCCGGCTACACCTTC.

The chain carries TRBV28 and TRBJ1-2; 7 bases match TRBD1. This CDR3 spans 17 amino acids. V was pared by 5 bases and J by 7 bases, with 19 bases of the junction left unmatched. Germline values: CDR1 MDHEN, CDR2 SYDVKM. The CDR3 spells CASSPTWDSPQRGGYTF. The CDR3 region has the DNA TGTGCCAGCAGTCCAACCTGGGACAGTCCTCAACGGGGTGGCTACACCTTC.

CDR3 coding DNA: TGTGCCAGCAGCGAAACAGGAAACTATGGCTACACCTTC. Its protein product is CASSETGNYGYTF. This sequence joins TRBV6-1 and TRBJ1-2, with a possible D match to TRBD1 (5 bases). Germline V gives CDR1 MNHNS, CDR2 SASEGT. This CDR3 has 13 amino acids. Trimming shortened V by 6 bases and J by 2 bases, and 10 bases separated the two germline ends.

The CDR3 loop reads CASSLVRGGRAEAFF. The CDR3 nucleotides are TGCGCCAGCAGCTTGGTGAGAGGGGGCAGGGCTGAAGCTTTCTTT. The rearrangement uses TRBV5-1 and TRBJ1-1; 7 bases map to TRBD1. The CDR3 is made up of 15 amino acids. In germline, CDR1 is SGHRS, CDR2 YFSETQ. The ends lost 0 bases at V and 6 bases at J; junction bases unmatched: 8.

V usage is TRBV28 and J usage is TRBJ2-7; the D gene is possibly TRBD2 (5 bases). Germline CDR1 is MDHEN and CDR2 is SYDVKM. The germline V and J ends were trimmed by 3 bases and 5 bases, with 11 bases remaining between them. CDR3 length: 13 amino acids. CDR3 in amino acids: CASSFMDSNEQYF. CDR3 coding DNA: TGTGCCAGCAGTTTTATGGACTCGAACGAGCAGTACTTC. Full variable domain (rest looked up from reference TRBV28 and TRBJ2-7): DVKVTQSSRYLVKRTGEKVFLECVQDMDHENMFWYRQDPGLGLRLIYFSYDVKMKEKGDIPEGYSVSREKKERFSLILESASTNQTSMYLCASSFMDSNEQYFGPGTRLTVT.

The V and J genes are TRBV6-7 and TRBJ1-2; a weak D match, TRBD1 (5 bases). TRBV6-7 is recorded as an ORF, its role being uncertain. The length of the CDR3 is 17 residues. The V gene lost 1 base and the J gene lost 6 bases, with 21 bases spanning the gap. For the CDR3, the DNA is TGTGCCAGCAGTTACTGGGGCGGGGGGAAGCTGGATGATGGCTACACCTTC. It codes for CASSYWGGGKLDDGYTF.